The clone carrying this T cell receptor (beta chain) was seen only a few times. Its specificity is unknown. Cultured CD4+ T-cell DNA underwent Oncomine TCR Beta short-read sequencing. MiXCR, applied by TCRdb to the PCR reads, yields one record per CDR3 protein. The table lists tens of thousands of distinct CDR3 sequences, roughly a third of them singletons. This entry is derived from a study of vaccination and CD4 T cells after COVID-19. In the study overall: A vaccine, either BNT162b2 or mRNA-1273, was given to participants in two doses.

Study-wide results and limits: With convalescent patients, a median approximately 90% of reactive clones emerged solely after vaccination. Vaccine-specific clones in convalescent patients were spike mono-reactive in 304 of 307 cases.

Regarding time point: late sampling 161 to 241 days after vaccination in a few convalescent patients. Indicated treatment: 10-day PBMC culture with coronavirus spike peptide pools or control peptides (ViraFEST assay). The sequence was collected from a human donor who had recovered from COVID-19. Sequenced material: CD4+ T cells from blood, cultured in vitro, taken about 7 months after SARS-CoV-2 vaccination.

CDR3 in amino acids: CSARGGLDEQFF. In DNA form, the CDR3 reads TGCAGTGCCCGAGGGGGTCTAGATGAGCAGTTCTTC. The rearrangement uses TRBV20-1 and TRBJ2-1, with D perhaps matching TRBD1 (6 bases). The CDR3 sequence is 12 residues long. V was shortened by 6 bases and J by 8 bases, with 14 bases between the two germline ends. CDR1 DFQATT and CDR2 SNEGSKA come from the germline V gene (reference sequence).